The next 6 T cell receptor beta chains were all read from a single sample in a study of blood T cell repertoires in COVID-19. Sequencing used immunoSEQ multiplex PCR; TCRdb keeps in-frame clones, though not all of them. This sample has under 250,000 clones, with about four fifths found just once. Material: peripheral blood. The receptor set was obtained from a man at least 80 years old with acute or convalescent COVID-19.

The chain's CDR3 is CASSLSGTRADTQYF. The CDR3 bases are TGTGCCAGCAGCTTATCCGGGACTAGAGCAGATACGCAGTATTTT. The rearrangement links TRBV11-3 to TRBJ2-3; 8 nucleotides line up with TRBD2. The germline gives CDR1 SGHNT, CDR2 YENEEA. CDR3 length: 15 amino acids. V was pared by 2 bases and J by 4 bases, with 5 bases of the junction left unmatched.

The rearrangement uses TRBV19 and TRBJ2-2, with 7 bases that match TRBD2. Trimming removed 3 bases from V and 7 bases from J; junction bases left unmatched: 8. The CDR3 is made up of 15 amino acids. Germline loops: CDR1 LNHDA, CDR2 SQIVND (reference sequence). In DNA form, the CDR3 reads TGTGCCAGTAGTATTAACCGCGGGGGTGACGGGGAGCTGTTTTTT. Residues: CASSINRGGDGELFF.

The V call is TRBV7-9, the J call TRBJ1-2, with a weak D call TRBD1 (5 bases). Per the germline V gene, CDR1 is SEHNR and CDR2 is FQNEAQ (reference sequence). V was trimmed by 3 bases and J by 6 bases, leaving 14 bases between them. This CDR3 comprises 14 residues. The CDR3 DNA sequence: TGTGCCAGCAGCTTTTATGGTGGGGCGGATGGCTACACCTTC. Translation: CASSFYGGADGYTF. Filled out from reference TRBV7-9 and TRBJ1-2, the complete variable domain reads DTGVSQNPRHKITKRGQNVTFRCDPISEHNRLYWYRQTLGQGPEFLTYFQNEAQLEKSRLLSDRFSAERPKGSFSTLEIQRTEQGDSAMYLCASSFYGGADGYTFGSGTRLTVV.

This chain links TRBV27 with TRBJ1-1, with 7 bases matching TRBD1. This CDR3 is 14 amino acids long. Germline V gene data show CDR1 as MNHEY and CDR2 as SMNVEV (reference sequence). The junction had 14 bases not matched to a gene; V was cut back by 7 bases and J by 9 bases. The CDR3 protein is CASNPGGQTFQAFF. CDR3 sequence (DNA): TGTGCCAGCAACCCAGGGGGACAGACATTTCAAGCTTTCTTT.

V gene TRBV19 combines with J gene TRBJ2-1; 12 bases are shared with TRBD2. Germline CDR1 is LNHDA and CDR2 is SQIVND (reference sequence). This CDR3 spans 18 amino acids. Trimming cost V 4 bases and J 1 base; bases outside gene matches: 8. The CDR3 is CASSRPLAGGRSYNEQFF. The CDR3 DNA follows: TGTGCCAGTAGTAGACCACTAGCGGGAGGACGATCCTACAATGAGCAGTTCTTC.

The chain carries TRBV30 and TRBJ1-1; TRBD1 agrees at 7 bases. J was trimmed by 0 bases and V by 3 bases; bases with no gene match: 13. Germline-derived CDR1 and CDR2 are GTSNPN and SVGIG (reference sequence). The CDR3 is 17 amino acids. The CDR3 spells CAWSPIRDSHMNTEAFF. Written as DNA, the CDR3 is TGTGCCTGGAGCCCGATTCGGGACAGCCACATGAACACTGAAGCTTTCTTT.